The rows below give T cell receptor beta chains drawn from one sample of a study of Ad26.COV2.S vaccination and SARS-CoV-2 variants. This table comes from immunoSEQ multiplex PCR, and its TCRdb copy is limited to in-frame clones, with some not included. Among over 110,000 clones listed, 86% were seen once. Material: peripheral blood, obtained after recovery from COVID-19. All receptors come from a human donor who had recovered from COVID-19. Both conserved end residues are part of each CDR3. The size entry is marked missing in some rows and otherwise reads once, few, many or a size class.

CASSVEPSGVGETQYF | - | TRBJ2-5 | TRBV9
CASSYSTVWTEAFF | - | TRBJ1-1 | TRBV6-5
CASSNTSGGSYEQYF | - | TRBJ2-7 | TRBV25-1
CASSEGWSSGNTIYF | - | TRBJ1-3 | TRBV6-1
CASSLSIAGGPDTQYF | - | TRBJ2-3 | TRBV18
CASSPMGTNYGYTF | - | TRBJ1-2 | TRBV6-5
CASSHWGRGVHEQFF | - | TRBJ2-1 | TRBV11-2
CSVGEGSSPLHF | - | TRBJ1-6 | TRBV20-1
CASKTAGPNKETQYF | once | TRBJ2-5 | TRBV6-5
CASSVGLAGGRLNTGELFF | once | TRBJ2-2 | TRBV9
CASSFTGSTDTQYF | - | TRBJ2-3 | TRBV7-9
CASSLRPETENEQFF | - | TRBJ2-1 | TRBV7-8
CASSWYGGSYGYTF | - | TRBJ1-2 | TRBV5-6
CASSEKQQRRMSGYTF | - | TRBJ1-2 | TRBV6-1
CASSLGDRGRMDEQYF | - | TRBJ2-7 | TRBV11-3
CASSPLAGGGETQYF | - | TRBJ2-5 | TRBV6-5
CASSQRMTGPGELFF | - | TRBJ2-2 | TRBV5-1
CGSRGTEAFF | once | TRBJ1-1 | TRBV29-1
CAWSPLKNEQFF | - | TRBJ2-1 | TRBV30
CASSPSGGPTDTQYF | - | TRBJ2-3 | TRBV7-9
CASSDFGSGELFF | - | TRBJ2-2 | TRBV25-1
CASSSKSRSSTDTQYF | - | TRBJ2-3 | TRBV9
CASRPRQGGPETQYF | - | TRBJ2-5 | TRBV7-2
CASGWDRDLEKLFF | - | TRBJ1-4 | TRBV12-5
CASSTFGGYTF | - | TRBJ1-2 | TRBV19
CASSQAQGGSYEQYF | - | TRBJ2-7 | TRBV4-3
CASSYPGRAKGETQYF | - | TRBJ2-5 | TRBV7-2
CASSDGYTEAFF | - | TRBJ1-1 | TRBV28
CASSPNREEQYF | - | TRBJ2-7 | TRBV18
CASSQDLGGAGANVLTF | once | TRBJ2-6 | TRBV4-1
CASIQGEQGTDTQYF | - | TRBJ2-3 | TRBV7-8
CASSPGTGVNYGYTF | - | TRBJ1-2 | TRBV6-5
CSVEEPGHLNTEAFF | many | TRBJ1-1 | TRBV29-1
CASSEWGTGIF | - | TRBJ2-7 | TRBV6-1